Listed below are T cell receptor beta chains from one sample, sequenced in a study of blood T cell repertoires in COVID-19. Some clones are missing from TCRdb's copy, which holds only in-frame ones; the method was immunoSEQ multiplex PCR. Of fewer than 350,000 clones listed, approximately 86% are singletons. The sequencing sample was made of peripheral blood. The receptors shown here come from a woman aged 45 to 65 with active or convalescent COVID-19. Both conserved end residues are part of each CDR3. A D gene is named only where the DNA matches it firmly. Only some rows state a clone size, as once, few, many or a class for expanded clones.

D gene: TRBD2; J gene: TRBJ2-1; V gene: TRBV6-1; clone size: NA; CDR3 protein: CASSGAGRASYEQFF; CDR3 DNA: TGTGCCAGCAGTGGAGCGGGGAGGGCCTCATATGAGCAGTTCTTC
D gene: TRBD2; J gene: TRBJ2-3; V gene: TRBV7-9; clone size: NA; CDR3 protein: CASSGTSGISTDTQYF; CDR3 DNA: TGTGCCAGCAGCGGGACTAGCGGGATTAGCACAGATACGCAGTATTTT
D gene: TRBD2; J gene: TRBJ2-1; V gene: TRBV28; clone size: once; CDR3 protein: CASSSYGTSGHTEQFF; CDR3 DNA: TGTGCCAGCAGTTCCTACGGGACTAGCGGCCACACTGAGCAGTTCTTC
D gene: NA; J gene: TRBJ1-2; V gene: TRBV5-1; clone size: NA; CDR3 protein: CASGPYLNRAASNYGIEDGYTF; CDR3 DNA: TGCGCCAGCGGACCCTATCTGAACAGGGCGGCCAGTAACTATGGTATCGAAGACGGCTACACCTTC
D gene: TRBD2; J gene: TRBJ2-2; V gene: TRBV5-6; clone size: NA; CDR3 protein: CASSLRTSANTGELFF; CDR3 DNA: TGTGCCAGCAGCTTAAGGACTAGTGCGAACACCGGGGAGCTGTTTTTT
D gene: NA; J gene: TRBJ2-1; V gene: TRBV28; clone size: NA; CDR3 protein: CASSLPTAGNNEQFF; CDR3 DNA: TGTGCCAGCAGTTTACCCACGGCAGGGAACAATGAGCAGTTCTTC
D gene: TRBD1; J gene: TRBJ1-5; V gene: TRBV10-3; clone size: NA; CDR3 protein: CATGAGQGGNQPQHF; CDR3 DNA: TGTGCCACAGGAGCCGGACAGGGGGGAAATCAGCCCCAGCATTTT
D gene: NA; J gene: TRBJ1-1; V gene: TRBV5-6; clone size: NA; CDR3 protein: CASGTQGYENTEAFF; CDR3 DNA: TGTGCCAGCGGAACCCAGGGATATGAGAACACTGAAGCTTTCTTT
D gene: TRBD2; J gene: TRBJ2-3; V gene: TRBV2; clone size: NA; CDR3 protein: CASSESASGRAVSTDTQYF; CDR3 DNA: TGTGCCAGCAGTGAATCCGCTAGCGGGAGGGCAGTTAGCACAGATACGCAGTATTTT
D gene: TRBD1; J gene: TRBJ1-1; V gene: TRBV19; clone size: once; CDR3 protein: CASSSTRTGGWNTEAFF; CDR3 DNA: TGTGCCAGTAGTAGCACTCGGACAGGGGGTTGGAACACTGAAGCTTTCTTT
D gene: TRBD2; J gene: TRBJ2-1; V gene: TRBV25-1; clone size: NA; CDR3 protein: CASSVGGSRSYNEQFF; CDR3 DNA: TGTGCCAGCAGTGTAGGCGGGAGCAGATCCTACAATGAGCAGTTCTTC
D gene: TRBD1; J gene: TRBJ1-6; V gene: TRBV7-9; clone size: NA; CDR3 protein: CASSLGKTGGSNSPLHF; CDR3 DNA: TGTGCCAGCAGCTTGGGGAAGACAGGGGGTAGTAATTCACCCCTCCACTTT
D gene: TRBD1; J gene: TRBJ2-7; V gene: TRBV11-1; clone size: NA; CDR3 protein: CASSYYRGSYEQYF; CDR3 DNA: TGTGCCAGCAGCTACTACAGGGGCTCCTACGAGCAGTACTTC
D gene: NA; J gene: TRBJ1-1; V gene: TRBV2; clone size: NA; CDR3 protein: CASAGDTEAFF; CDR3 DNA: TGTGCCAGCGCAGGGGACACTGAAGCTTTCTTT
D gene: TRBD2; J gene: TRBJ2-5; V gene: TRBV11-2; clone size: once; CDR3 protein: CASSLGGRIETQYF; CDR3 DNA: TGTGCCAGCAGCCTGGGGGGGAGGATAGAGACCCAGTACTTC